Given below is one T cell receptor (beta chain) in context. This clone appeared a few times. The specificity of this receptor is unknown. Base qualities were left out, and no much larger clone turns up one base away. This entry comes from a study of beta chain features in type 1 diabetes listed by TCRdb under 2018. About the investigation overall: Mean age, gender distribution, total cell number and subset yield did not differ between patients and healthy donors. In the study, recently diagnosed type 1 diabetes patients and matched healthy donors were compared on the TCRB repertoires of their sorted circulating CD4+ T cell subsets. A total of around 100 million sorted cells were examined across all samples, and RNA yield correlated strongly with the number of cells per subset. Whereas all 30 or so donors provided naive and central memory subsets, regulatory and stem cell-like memory subsets were isolated from just 8 patients and roughly 8 healthy donors. General conclusions and limits of the study: Sequencing cDNA rather than genomic DNA could over-represent highly expressing activated cells, although activation and CD3 levels did not differ between groups. The naive, central memory and regulatory TCRB repertoires appeared to resemble one another more closely among patients than among healthy donors. PCR may preferentially amplify shorter templates, but because patient and control samples were amplified and corrected together, any resulting skew would affect both groups equally. HLA sub-analyses involved small numbers of individuals, so any influence of HLA type on TCRB rearrangement remained unresolved. At VDJ recombination sites, patients with type 1 diabetes made fewer insertions and deleted more nucleotides, a pattern implying thymic rearrangement abnormalities. In all four CD4+ subsets, TCRB CDR3 length was moderately but significantly shorter in type 1 diabetes patients.

The entire isolated RNA was reverse transcribed using the High Capacity cDNA Reverse Transcription Kit, and thus expressed TCRB transcripts were sequenced. Deep immunoSEQ sequencing was performed on naive, central memory and regulatory T cell samples, with an average of roughly 3.3 million total reads per sample. Sorted cells were lysed in RLT buffer, and RNA was extracted using DNase-treated RNeasy Micro or Mini kits according to cell number. Each cell subset was processed on its own to prevent cross-contamination, while patient and healthy donor samples were processed together. The immunoSEQ multiplex PCR was used to amplify TCRB sequences from cDNA, yielding 87-bp fragments that span the CDR3 region. Sequencing of the amplicons was performed on the Illumina HiSeq platform. Per the original workflow: PCR bias was computationally corrected using synthetic template baselines, reads within Hamming distance 2 were collapsed, and singletons that could not be merged were discarded. Reads were aligned against IMGT so that V, D and J genes, CDR3 length and insertions or deletions at six rearrangement sites could be assigned. Within each subset, clonotype counts were normalized to sorted cell number, and only after that were true diversity and Gini coefficients computed with the tcR R package. The overlap coefficient, calculated on TCRB nucleotide sequences, was used to measure repertoire sharing. As a proxy for the pre-selection repertoire, out-of-frame TCRB sequences from naive cells were analyzed. Drawn from immuneACCESS, this table holds only the in-frame rearrangements with V and J called that TCRdb kept. Clones are partly lost; checked studies trace under half to an unresolved V gene and leave the rest unexplained. The V and J calls and clone size are taken from that table; D and trimming were inferred from the DNA. Recorded for this sample are 900,000 or so clones; roughly a sixth of them occurred a single time. Of the sample, about 0.02% is held by the ten largest clones.

V and J are truncated by 2 bases and 2 bases respectively, leaving an intervening sequence of 10 bases. Based on the germline V gene, the CDR1 and CDR2 sequences are SGHRS and YFSETQ. The CDR3 goes from the cysteine to the phenylalanine over 15 residues. The kept DNA is CDR3 alone, 45 bases in frame from the first base. Each donor gave one peripheral blood draw, about 110 mL on average, collected into heparinised tubes. A BD FACSAria II was used to sort naive, central memory, regulatory and stem cell-like memory CD4+ T cells with a panel that included CD45RO, CCR7, CD25, CD127, CD95 and CD27. A purity above 98% was achieved for all sorted populations. PBMCs were isolated right away by Lymphoprep density gradient centrifugation and were stained directly, without culture. To minimize batch effects, samples were stained and sorted in pairs, one healthy donor with one patient per experiment.

The rearranged chain carries TRBV5-1 and TRBJ2-2; TRBD1 is a possible D gene, resting on 6 matching bases. What was sequenced was naive CD4+ T cells from blood. What this sample's cell subset or site label stands for: true naive CD4+ T cells. The sequence was collected from a woman aged 18-30 years in good health. The DNA sequence follows: TGCGCCAGCAGCTTAACAGGGATCAACACCGGGGAGCTGTTTTTT. It translates as CASSLTGINTGELFF.